This T cell receptor (beta chain) was profiled in a study of shared clonotypes between healthy human individuals. In the study overall: CD4 naive and memory got three plates each, CD8 naive two, CD8 memory one.

The naive CD8 fraction comprised CD45RO-negative cells positively selected for CCR7 and excluded terminally differentiated effector memory CD45RA+ cells. Recent vaccinations or acute infections were absent in the healthy HIV-negative adult donors. V was cut by 0 bases and J by 2 bases, with 11 bases left in between. Germline V CDR1 and CDR2: SGHRS, YFSETQ. There are 16 residues in the CDR3. Study outcomes and limitations: It was anticipated that sequencing depth would influence how many clonotypes donors shared.

As for this clone: Its antigen is as yet unknown.

Original data processing: ImmunoSEQ output lacked quality scores and full-length reads, limiting matched filtering. Sequencing used immunoSEQ multiplex PCR; TCRdb keeps in-frame clones, though not all of them. That table furnishes V, J and clone size, whereas the DNA furnished D and trimming. The sample holds 550,000 to 750,000 clones, around 90% seen once. The material sequenced was naive CD8+ T cells sorted from blood. The chain has TRBV5-1 and TRBJ1-4; D perhaps matches TRBD1 (6 bases). The sequence was collected from a man younger than 45 in good health. The CDR3 region is CASSLDTGSTNEKLFF. The CDR3 bases are TGCGCCAGCAGCTTGGATACAGGGTCCACTAATGAAAAACTGTTTTTT.